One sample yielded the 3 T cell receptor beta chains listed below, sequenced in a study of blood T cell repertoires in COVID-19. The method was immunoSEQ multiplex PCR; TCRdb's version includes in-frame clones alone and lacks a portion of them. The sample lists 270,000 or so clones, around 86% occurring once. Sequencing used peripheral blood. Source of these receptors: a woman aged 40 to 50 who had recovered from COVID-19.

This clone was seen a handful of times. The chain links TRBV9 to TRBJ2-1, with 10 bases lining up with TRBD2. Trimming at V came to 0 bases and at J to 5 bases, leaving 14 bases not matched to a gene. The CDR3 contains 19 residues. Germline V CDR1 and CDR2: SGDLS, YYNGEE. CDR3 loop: CASSVGDSGRSYPNNEQFF. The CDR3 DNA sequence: TGTGCCAGCAGCGTAGGGGATAGCGGGAGGTCCTACCCTAACAATGAGCAGTTCTTC.

The CDR3 DNA reads TGTGCCAGCAGCCAAGAGGAAGCGGGAGCTAACACCGGGGAGCTGTTTTTT. It translates to CASSQEEAGANTGELFF. The chain is built from TRBV4-2 and TRBJ2-2; the match to TRBD2 covers 8 bases. Unmatched junction bases numbered 5, after V lost 0 bases and J lost 2 bases. Germline CDR1 LGHNA, CDR2 YNFKEQ. The CDR3 has 17 amino acids.

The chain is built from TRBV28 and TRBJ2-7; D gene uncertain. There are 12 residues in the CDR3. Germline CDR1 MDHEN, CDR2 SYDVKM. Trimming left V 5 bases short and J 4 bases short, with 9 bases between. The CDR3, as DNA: TGTGCCAGCAGTGAGGTTTTATACGAGCAGTACTTC. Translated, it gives CASSEVLYEQYF.